This TCR beta chain was retrieved from a study of cytomegalovirus exposure and HLA in healthy donors (TCRdb year 2017). Context from the whole study: According to an earlier analysis of 550 to 700 of the donors, some 180 million T cells yielded over 90 million unique TCR beta sequences and 276 Gb of sequence data. All discovery cohort repertoires had been generated on a single sequencing platform. To predict cytomegalovirus infection status, the study brought together high-throughput TCR immunosequencing, statistical association of individual TCRs with disease status, and machine learning. Among 350 to 400 genotyped donors of the cohort, an average of approximately 230,000 unique TCR beta nucleotide sequences were sequenced per donor, 15% to 20% of them non-productive. In a later genetic analysis, genome-wide SNP genotypes for about three fifths of the 666 donors were used, and that subset was treated as a discovery cohort. The T cell repertoires of around 670 subjects were profiled by immunosequencing and related to cytomegalovirus serostatus. Of the roughly 410 genotyped donors, more than 75% were placed in the genetic ancestry cluster associated with self-reported Caucasian donors. Rather than using new phenotypic data, the later analysis identified candidate immune exposures from TCR beta sequences and from how often those sequences occurred across donors. Both class I and class II loci were covered by HLA typing, at four-digit resolution. Roughly 300 gigabases of sequencing data and tens of millions of unique TCR sequences were included in an early release covering roughly 600 HLA-typed donors. Alongside the repertoire data, information on donor age, sex, ethnicity and CMV serostatus was compiled. Along with the approximately 700-subject first cohort, a separate validation cohort of over a hundred different subjects was used. A later analysis re-examined previously published TCR beta repertoires from about 670 donors and added high-resolution HLA genotyping to investigate patterns of TCR occurrence. Typing coverage varied by locus: roughly 629-640 donors for A, B, C, DRB1 and DQB1; more than 500 for DQA1; about 600 for DPA1; around 490 for DPB1. The study aimed to test whether signatures of past pathogen exposure could be identified by cataloging public T cell receptors. To decide whether each TCR beta V gene segment behaved as functional or pseudogenic, an earlier analysis of 587 of the donors relied on high-throughput TCR beta sequencing. A few DR-DQ haplotypes were handled as single units for association and clustering because linkage in the cohort was strong. Broader findings and caveats from the paper: The only immune exposure information available for the cohort was CMV serostatus. In this cohort, only TCR beta chains were sequenced, and detectable features were limited by the absence of alpha or paired-chain data. Several of the top co-occurrence clusters appeared to be linked to parvovirus B19, influenza, CMV and Epstein-Barr virus, according to a later analysis. The classifier was reported to diagnose cytomegalovirus status with high specificity and sensitivity in both the original cohort and the validation cohort. In a later genetic analysis, fewer N-insertions in productive TCRs were reported among donors in an Asian-associated ancestry cluster than the approximately 630-donor mean. Over 15 rarely observed V segments, including chromosome 9 orphons, were excluded from the earlier analysis of approximately 600 of the donors because counts were too low. A later analysis associated roughly 17,000 TCR beta sequences with specific HLA alleles at a false discovery rate of 0.05. In an earlier analysis of more than 500 of the donors, most TCR beta V segments appeared in productive rearrangements about 87% or about 30% of the time, broadly matching IMGT annotations. A group of highly shared sequence variants was considered likely to be a technical artifact of the sequencing pipeline. In vitro tests confirmed that a few of the cytomegalovirus-associated TCR beta chains recognize cytomegalovirus antigens. In the study, some 160 TCR beta chains were listed as associated with cytomegalovirus. Correlated functional status among segregating V segments might reflect linkage disequilibrium, but an unknown experimental factor could not be ruled out. Because HLA typing was unavailable for some donors at each locus, only the typed subset was used in association tests. A further reported finding was that TCR beta sequences accurately predicted the HLA-A and HLA-B alleles for most subjects in the first cohort. Assigning TCR associations to individual alleles was difficult when HLA alleles, especially DR and DQ, strongly co-occurred. Most CMV-associated TCR beta chains appeared to be HLA-restricted in a later analysis, and the HLA associations seemed to be driven largely by CMV exposure. Compared with equally common non-associated chains, HLA-associated TCR beta chains in a later analysis were more clonally expanded and had lower generation probabilities. Most TCR sequences were seen in very few donors, while some public TCRs were found in many individuals. In a later genetic analysis, a missense DCLRE1C variant was associated with V-gene and J-gene trimming of TCR beta chains, and the association was replicated in an independent cohort. It was suggested by the authors that the approach could potentially be generalized to other disease states and immunological phenotypes. In a later analysis, the rate of TCR association differed among HLA loci, with DRB1 alleles having the most associated TCRs and HLA-C alleles having the fewest. Sequencing depth was assumed to be roughly uniform across donors in the presence/absence analyses, though that assumption may not hold.

The cohort consisted of 670 or so healthy bone marrow donors. Cohort members were all nominally healthy when sampled, although unrecorded immune exposures were likely present. The donor tested CMV seronegative, placing the donor among the 350 or so seronegative members of the cohort. Each donor provided a peripheral blood sample, and peripheral blood mononuclear cells were used for TCR beta sequencing. The Qiagen DNeasy Blood Extraction Kit was used to extract genomic DNA from the blood cell samples. Library preparation employed the immunoSEQ multiplex PCR assay. For the multiplex PCR, a mixture combining 60 forward primers for TCR Vbeta segments and 13 reverse primers for TCR Jbeta segments was used. Amplification of the CDR3 region of rearranged TCR beta genes was performed with a multiplex PCR assay on genomic DNA. Amplified TCR beta libraries were sequenced as 87-base-pair reads on the Illumina HiSeq System. Concerning the study's data processing: In a later analysis, 70 million to 95 million unique TCR beta chains were counted across the approximately 620 repertoires, and roughly 9.9 million of these chains were shared by at least two donors. Raw reads were error-corrected and collapsed into unique sequences with a nearest-neighbor algorithm that merged closely related sequences to remove PCR and sequencing errors. CDR3 sequences were aligned to IMGT reference sequences to assign V, D and J gene segments. For a sequence to be retained, a match of at least six nucleotides to both a V gene segment and a J gene segment was required. Rearrangements were called productive when the CDR3 lacked stop codons and stayed in frame with V and J; all others were non-productive. CDR3 was defined by IMGT convention, running from the second conserved V-encoded cysteine to the conserved J-encoded phenylalanine. In an earlier analysis of 587 of the donors, sequences lacking an unambiguous match to a single V gene segment were excluded. In an earlier analysis of more than 500 of the donors, a V segment was called functional when productive rearrangements were above 56.7%, and segregating when the standard deviation between donors exceeded 5%. A statistical classification framework was built for diagnosing cytomegalovirus status from the catalog of TCR beta chain sequences. In a later analysis, TCR nucleotide sequences were compared against IMGT/GENE-DB human TR gene sequences so that V and J genes could be assigned. A later analysis assigned CDR3 sequences and most-parsimonious VDJ recombination scenarios with the TCRdist pipeline. In a later analysis, each TCR beta chain was defined by its CDR3 amino acid sequence together with its V-gene family, and reads lacking a unique V-gene family were excluded. As a way to deal with suspected cross-contamination and a sequencing artifact, a later analysis dropped over 550 nucleotide sequences that were highly shared and had low generation probability. In a later analysis, a clonal expansion index for each public chain was calculated from normalized within-repertoire ranks of inferred template counts. In a later analysis, generation probabilities were computed using a VDJ recombination model fitted to out-of-frame rearrangements, and the results were checked against IGoR. Hypergeometric tests were used in a later analysis to score TCR-TCR, TCR-HLA and TCR-CMV co-occurrence, with a repertoire-size bias correction applied to the TCR pairs. In a later analysis, false discovery rates were estimated by permuting HLA or CMV assignments 20 times. In a later analysis, co-occurring TCRs were grouped with DBSCAN, and TCRdist sequence similarity was added when clustering was performed within HLA-allele-positive subsets. Co-occurrence clustering excluded repertoires with fewer than 30,000 or more than 120,000 public chains, plus five with anomalous nucleotide sharing. In TCRdb, the immuneACCESS table is reduced to in-frame sequences with V and J assigned. These tables do not hold every clone; where another copy was compared, an unresolved V gene accounts for under half, and the others remain unexplained. V, J and clone size were drawn from that table, and D and trimming were deduced from the DNA. In this sample the table shows fewer than 100,000 clones, more than 75% of which occur a single time. Of the sample, approximately 3.6% is held by the ten largest clones.

Worth noting for this clone: Its antigen is still unknown. No much larger clonotype is one base removed from it; base qualities were not supplied. This CDR3 is also generated by other DNA sequences in the sample.

The specimen was PBMCs. The receptor was isolated from a woman aged 40 to 55 in good health and CMV-seronegative.

The CDR3 in this case is CASSLGGTGDQETQYF. The nucleotide sequence reads as follows: TGTGCCAGCAGCTTAGGAGGGACAGGGGACCAAGAGACCCAGTACTTC. The sequence is built from TRBV7-6 and TRBJ2-5; a stretch of 10 junction bases matches TRBD1. Trimming leaves V shorter by 1 base and J shorter by 0 bases, with the junction holding 2 bases beyond the gene matches. The CDR3 runs 16 amino acids, cysteine and phenylalanine included. The read is trimmed to its CDR3 DNA, 48 bases read in frame from base 1. For CDR1 and CDR2, the germline V gene lists SGHVS and FNYEAQ. With the portions outside the CDR3 filled from the reference TRBV7-6 and TRBJ2-5 genes, the complete variable region becomes GAGVSQSPRYKVTKRGQDVALRCDPISGHVSLYWYRQALGQGPEFLTYFNYEAQQDKSGLPNDRFSAERPEGSISTLTIQRTEQRDSAMYRCASSLGGTGDQETQYFGPGTRLLVL.